Each of the 15 T cell receptor beta chains below was sequenced from the same sample in a study of high-grade serous ovarian cancer treatment subgroups (dated by TCRdb to about 2021). Collection of tumor samples took place before definitive surgery or chemotherapy. Library preparation was by the immunoSEQ multiplex PCR assay. In TCRdb, the immuneACCESS table is reduced to in-frame sequences with V and J assigned. These tables do not hold every clone; where another copy was compared, an unresolved V gene accounts for under half, and the others remain unexplained. For this sample the table gives some 33,000 clones, of which 79% were detected only once. The ten most abundant clones make up about 3.3% of the sample. The sequenced material came from tumor tissue. Every receptor here comes from a human donor with high-grade serous ovarian cancer.

CDR3 bases: TGTGCCAGCACTTTGACAGGGGGAGGTACTGAAGCTTTCTTT. As protein: CASTLTGGGTEAFF. This chain links TRBV28 with TRBJ1-1; TRBD1 matches 9 bases. CDR1 and CDR2 (germline): MDHEN, SYDVKM. The trim removed 7 bases at V and 5 bases at J, leaving 8 bases unmatched. The CDR3 loop spans 14 amino acids.

The chain links TRBV19 to TRBJ2-1, with D unresolved. The ends were cut back, 3 bases at V and 1 base at J, with 13 bases in the middle. The CDR3 extends over 16 amino acids. Germline V gene lookup returns CDR1 LNHDA and CDR2 SQIVND (reference sequence). The chain's CDR3 is CASSIRKGGSYNEQFF. DNA of the CDR3: TGTGCCAGTAGTATCAGGAAGGGTGGTTCCTACAATGAGCAGTTCTTC.

The chain is built from TRBV4-2 and TRBJ1-2; D uncertain. This CDR3 comprises 14 residues. V lost 0 bases to trimming and J lost 9 bases, with 14 bases between them. CDR1 and CDR2 (germline): LGHNA, YNFKEQ. In DNA, the CDR3 is TGTGCCAGCAGCCAAGAACCGGGTCTTCGTTGCTACACCTTC. It translates to CASSQEPGLRCYTF.

This clone was counted a single time. The CDR3 loop is CASSVASVGAADTQYF. The CDR3 DNA follows: TGTGCCAGCAGCGTAGCTTCGGTGGGAGCGGCAGATACGCAGTATTTT. The chain couples TRBV9 to TRBJ2-3; D is perhaps TRBD2 (5 bases). The germline V gene has CDR1 SGDLS and CDR2 YYNGEE. With 0 bases removed from V and 4 bases from J, the gap between germline ends came to 15 bases. The CDR3 contains 16 residues. The whole variable domain, filled in from reference TRBV9 and TRBJ2-3, reads DSGVTQTPKHLITATGQRVTLRCSPRSGDLSVYWYQQSLDQGLQFLIQYYNGEERAKGNILERFSAQQFPDLHSELNLSSLELGDSALYFCASSVASVGAADTQYFGPGTRLTVL.

CDR3 coding DNA: TGTGCCAGCAGCCTAAGGCGGGAGGGCCTAGATGAGCAGTTCTTC. The encoded protein is CASSLRREGLDEQFF. This chain uses TRBV13 with TRBJ2-1; TRBD2 matches 9 bases. The CDR3 totals 15 residues. Germline V CDR1 and CDR2: PRHDT, FYEKMQ (reference sequence). The trim removed 5 bases at V and 8 bases at J, leaving 10 bases unmatched. Together with reference TRBV13 and TRBJ2-1, the CDR3 gives the full variable domain: AAGVIQSPRHLIKEKRETATLKCYPIPRHDTVYWYQQGPGQDPQFLISFYEKMQSDKGSIPDRFSAQQFSDYHSELNMSSLELGDSALYFCASSLRREGLDEQFFGPGTRLTVL.

The genes are TRBV7-9 and TRBJ2-6; D might be TRBD1 (5 bases). The CDR3 covers 17 residues. Germline assignment: CDR1 SEHNR and CDR2 FQNEAQ (reference sequence). Trimming stripped 2 bases from V and 0 bases from J, with 11 bases between. The CDR3, as DNA: TGTGCCAGCAGCTTAAGACAGTCCGTCTCTGGGGCCAACGTCCTGACTTTC. It encodes CASSLRQSVSGANVLTF.

J is TRBJ1-1 and V is TRBV15; D is unresolved. V was pared by 4 bases and J by 0 bases, with 9 bases between. Germline assignment: CDR1 LNHNV and CDR2 YYDKDF (reference sequence). The CDR3 spans 14 residues. CDR3 bases: TGTGCCACCAGCAAGTTTGAAGTGAACACTGAAGCTTTCTTT. Residues: CATSKFEVNTEAFF.

This chain links TRBV28 with TRBJ1-2; no firm D call. Trimming left V 10 bases short and J 0 bases short, with 12 bases between. This CDR3 is built from 13 residues. Germline CDR1 reads MDHEN; CDR2 reads SYDVKM. The CDR3 nucleotides are TGTGCCACCCCGCCCCTTCCTAACTATGGCTACACCTTC. This translates into CATPPLPNYGYTF.

The gene calls are TRBV7-2 and TRBJ2-2; D gene unclear. CDR1 is SGHTA and CDR2 is FQGNSA in the germline V gene. The germline V and J ends were trimmed by 1 base and 5 bases, with 8 bases remaining between them. The CDR3 runs 14 residues. The CDR3 sequence is CASSLEARTGELFF. In DNA, the CDR3 is TGTGCCAGCAGCTTAGAGGCGAGGACCGGGGAGCTGTTTTTT.

This clone has a handful of counts. The chain joins TRBV6-5 to TRBJ1-1; D is ambiguous. V was shortened by 8 bases and J by 8 bases, with 6 bases between the two germline ends. Germline V lookup: CDR1 MNHEY, CDR2 SVGAGI. The CDR3 is made up of 9 amino acids. The CDR3 loop reads CASGREAFF. CDR3 nucleotide sequence: TGTGCCAGCGGCCGGGAAGCTTTCTTT.

In DNA, the CDR3 is TGTGCCTCTAATAAATACACCTCTGGGGCCAACGTCCTGACTTTC. Its protein product is CASNKYTSGANVLTF. This chain joins TRBV19 and TRBJ2-6, with D hard to call. Germline V gene lookup returns CDR1 LNHDA and CDR2 SQIVND (reference sequence). V lost 11 bases and J 0 bases, leaving 14 bases between the germline ends. The CDR3 consists of 15 residues.

The chain joins TRBV5-5 to TRBJ1-1; D gene unclear. The germline V gene encodes CDR1 SGHKS and CDR2 YYEKEE (reference sequence). The CDR3 contains 15 residues. V was cut by 5 bases and J by 3 bases, with 17 bases left in between. The CDR3 spells CASSKRYGRDTEAFF. The CDR3, as DNA: TGTGCCAGCAGTAAGCGATACGGGCGGGACACTGAAGCTTTCTTT.

Regarding this clone: At one of its ends the junction is not consistent with the germline gene, which may arise from a read error. The chain carries TRBV7-2 and TRBJ2-4; D ambiguous. The CDR3 has 12 amino acids. The germline CDR1 and CDR2 sequences are SGHTA and FQGNSA. CDR3: CASSRDHTLLNF. DNA of the CDR3: TGTGCCAGCAGCCGCGACCACACCTTACTAAACTTC.

This chain connects TRBV28 to TRBJ2-7; the D call may be TRBD1 or TRBD2 (5 bases each). V lost 11 bases and J lost 2, with 13 bases in between. Looked up from germline, CDR1 is MDHEN and CDR2 is SYDVKM. This CDR3 comprises 12 residues. The CDR3 is CAAGTGTYEQYF. The DNA for the CDR3 is TGTGCCGCCGGGACCGGGACCTACGAGCAGTACTTC.

DNA for the CDR3: TGTGCCAGTAGTCCAAGGACTAGCGGGAGGGGTGAGCAGTTCTTC. Encoded protein: CASSPRTSGRGEQFF. This chain joins TRBV19 and TRBJ2-1; the match to TRBD2 covers 15 bases. The CDR3 covers 15 residues. CDR1 LNHDA and CDR2 SQIVND come from the germline V gene (reference sequence). Trimming removed 5 bases from V and 9 bases from J; junction bases left unmatched: 5.